This T cell receptor beta chain is from a study of shared clonotypes between healthy human individuals. This clone was seen a single time. The V and J ends lost 0 bases and 2 bases respectively, with 10 bases between them. Germline assignment: CDR1 LGHNA and CDR2 YNFKEQ. This CDR3 is built from 15 residues. Each cell subset's genomic DNA was divided evenly among several immunoSEQ plates. Data came from immunoSEQ multiplex PCR; TCRdb stores just in-frame clones and leaves some out. The sample has about 2.5 million clones; roughly 90% are singletons. Free of recent acute infections or vaccinations, the donors were healthy HIV-negative adults.

The sequencing input was naive CD4+ T cells from PBMCs. Subset of the sample: CD45RA+ positively selected. The sequence was collected from a man between 18 and 35 years old in good health. Some clones in this sample may be carry-over from other donors' samples. The chain couples TRBV4-2 to TRBJ1-2, with a possible D match to TRBD1 (6 bases). The chain's CDR3 is CASSQEGGDNYGYTF. The DNA of the CDR3 is TGTGCCAGCAGCCAAGAAGGGGGTGACAACTATGGCTACACCTTC.